This T cell receptor (beta chain) was retrieved from a study of HIV-infected patients and healthy controls (dated by TCRdb to between 2014 and 2016). Libraries were built with 5' RACE. Reads for this sample came from an Illumina MiSeq. The public reads were quality trimmed at Q25 with fastp and then assembled into clones with MiXCR by TCRdb, keeping productive beta chains. Under each unique CDR3 protein, matching rows form one entry showing the most common genes and DNA. The sample records more than 15,000 distinct CDR3 sequences, approximately 18% of which are singletons. The leading ten clones occupy roughly a third of the sample. Comments on this clonotype: Its antigen target is currently unknown. No much larger clone is present one base from it, and per-base qualities are unavailable.

Trimming removed 3 bases from V and 3 bases from J, leaving 18 bases between the germline ends. The CDR3 contains 16 residues, cysteine and phenylalanine counted. The retained sequence is limited to the CDR3, 48 bases, with the frame set at the first base. The germline V gene supplies CDR1 SGDLS and CDR2 YYNGEE. Sequencing was done on a sample of CD8+ T cells from blood. The source is a human donor in good health. The chain uses TRBV9 and TRBJ1-2; possibly the D gene is TRBD1, per 6 matching bases. The CDR3 protein sequence reads: CASSGAPGGYDYGYTF. The sequence in DNA is TGTGCCAGCAGCGGAGCCCCGGGGGGCTACGACTATGGCTACACCTTC.